This TCR beta chain was observed in a study of T cells in Graves' hyperthyroidism and ophthalmopathy. General study points: Model-based prediction identified ophthalmopathy a median around 6.5 months prior to its onset. Appearing also in blood were most of the thyroid clonotypes expanded above 0.001.

A note on this clonotype: The antigen is unknown.

Germline loops: CDR1 ENHRY, CDR2 SYGVKD. V was pared by 5 bases and J by 9 bases, with 14 bases between. This CDR3 is 14 amino acids long. The source material, RNA transcripts, was used to amplify TCR beta CDR3 regions. The HTBI set primed first-round TCR CDR3 RT-PCR. MiXCR, applied by TCRdb to the multiplex PCR reads, yields one record per CDR3 protein. The sample lists hundreds of thousands of distinct CDR3 sequences, roughly 45% occurring once. Any patient presenting with uncontrolled infection, other autoimmune disease, pregnancy or lactation was left out. Clinicians diagnosed patients from clinical symptoms, serum thyroxine and TRAb, thyroid ultrasound and orbital computed tomography.

The J gene is TRBJ1-6, the V gene TRBV10-3; unclear D gene. The receptor comes from an adult man with Graves' disease, either hyperthyroidism or ophthalmopathy (not recorded which). The sample was peripheral blood or thyroid tissue (not recorded which). CDR3 sequence: CAISLWGSGSPLHF. CDR3 nucleotides: TGTGCCATCAGTTTATGGGGTTCAGGTTCACCCCTCCACTTT.